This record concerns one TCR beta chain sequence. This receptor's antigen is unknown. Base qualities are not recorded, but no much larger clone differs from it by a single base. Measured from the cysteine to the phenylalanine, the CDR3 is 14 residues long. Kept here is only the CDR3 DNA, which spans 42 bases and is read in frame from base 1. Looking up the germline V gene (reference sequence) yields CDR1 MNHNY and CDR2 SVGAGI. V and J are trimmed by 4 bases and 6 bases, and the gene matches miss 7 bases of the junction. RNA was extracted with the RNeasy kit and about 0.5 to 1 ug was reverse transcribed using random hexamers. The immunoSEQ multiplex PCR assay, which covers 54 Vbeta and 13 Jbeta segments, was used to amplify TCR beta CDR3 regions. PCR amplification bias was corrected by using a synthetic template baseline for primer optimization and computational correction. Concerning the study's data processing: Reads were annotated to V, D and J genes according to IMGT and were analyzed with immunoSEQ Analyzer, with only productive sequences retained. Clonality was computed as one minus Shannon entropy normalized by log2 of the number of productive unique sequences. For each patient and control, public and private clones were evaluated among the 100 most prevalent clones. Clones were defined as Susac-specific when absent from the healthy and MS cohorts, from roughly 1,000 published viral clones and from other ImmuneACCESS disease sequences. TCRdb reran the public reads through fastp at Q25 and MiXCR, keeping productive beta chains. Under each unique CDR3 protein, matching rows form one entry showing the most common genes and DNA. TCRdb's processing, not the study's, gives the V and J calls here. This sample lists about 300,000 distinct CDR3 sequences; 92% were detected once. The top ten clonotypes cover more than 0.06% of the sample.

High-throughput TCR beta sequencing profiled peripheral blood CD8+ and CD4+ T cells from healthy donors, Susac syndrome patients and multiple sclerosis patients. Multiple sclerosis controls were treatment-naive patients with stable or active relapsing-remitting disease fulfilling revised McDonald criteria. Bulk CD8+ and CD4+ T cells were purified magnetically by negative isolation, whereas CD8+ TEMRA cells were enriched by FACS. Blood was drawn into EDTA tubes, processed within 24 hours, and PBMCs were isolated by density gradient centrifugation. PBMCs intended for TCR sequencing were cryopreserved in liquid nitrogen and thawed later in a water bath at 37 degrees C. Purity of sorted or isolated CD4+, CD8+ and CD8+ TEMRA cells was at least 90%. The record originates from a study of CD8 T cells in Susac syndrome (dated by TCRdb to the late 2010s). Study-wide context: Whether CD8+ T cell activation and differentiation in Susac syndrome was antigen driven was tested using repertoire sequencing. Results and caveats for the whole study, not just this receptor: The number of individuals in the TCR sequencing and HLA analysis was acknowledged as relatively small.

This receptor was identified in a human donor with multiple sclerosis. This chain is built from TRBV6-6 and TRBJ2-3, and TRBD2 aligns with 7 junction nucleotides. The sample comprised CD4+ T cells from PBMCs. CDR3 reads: CASSSVAGPDTQYF. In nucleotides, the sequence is TGTGCCAGCAGTTCGGTAGCGGGTCCGGATACGCAGTATTTT.